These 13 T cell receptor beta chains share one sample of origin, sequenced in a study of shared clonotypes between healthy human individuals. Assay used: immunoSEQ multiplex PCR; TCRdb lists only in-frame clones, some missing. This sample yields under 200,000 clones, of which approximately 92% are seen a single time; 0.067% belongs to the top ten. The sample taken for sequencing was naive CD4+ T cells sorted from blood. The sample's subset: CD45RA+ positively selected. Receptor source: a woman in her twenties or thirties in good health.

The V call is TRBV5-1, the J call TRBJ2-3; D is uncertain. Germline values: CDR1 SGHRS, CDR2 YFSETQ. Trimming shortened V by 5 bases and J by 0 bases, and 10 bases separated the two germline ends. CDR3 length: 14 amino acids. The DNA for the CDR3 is TGCGCCAGCAGGCTCGGCAGTAGCACAGATACGCAGTATTTT. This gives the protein CASRLGSSTDTQYF.

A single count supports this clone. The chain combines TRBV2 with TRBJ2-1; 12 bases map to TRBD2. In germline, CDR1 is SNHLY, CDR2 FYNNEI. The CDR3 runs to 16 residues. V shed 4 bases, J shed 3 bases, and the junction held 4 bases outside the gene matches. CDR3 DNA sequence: TGTGCCAGCAGTGGCCTAGCGGGAGGGAACTACAATGAGCAGTTCTTC. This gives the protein CASSGLAGGNYNEQFF.

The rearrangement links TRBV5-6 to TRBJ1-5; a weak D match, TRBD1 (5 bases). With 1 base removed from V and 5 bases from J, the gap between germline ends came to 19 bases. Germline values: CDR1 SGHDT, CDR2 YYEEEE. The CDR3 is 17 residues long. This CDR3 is CASSLLGAETRHQPQHF. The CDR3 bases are TGTGCCAGCAGCTTGCTCGGGGCAGAAACACGGCATCAGCCCCAGCATTTT.

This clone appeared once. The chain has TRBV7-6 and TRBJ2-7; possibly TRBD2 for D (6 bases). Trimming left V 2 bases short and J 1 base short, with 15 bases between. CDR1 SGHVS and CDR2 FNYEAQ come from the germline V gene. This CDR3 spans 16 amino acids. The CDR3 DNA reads TGTGCCAGCAGCTTATACAGACGAGGGAGGTCCTACGAGCAGTACTTC. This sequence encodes CASSLYRRGRSYEQYF.

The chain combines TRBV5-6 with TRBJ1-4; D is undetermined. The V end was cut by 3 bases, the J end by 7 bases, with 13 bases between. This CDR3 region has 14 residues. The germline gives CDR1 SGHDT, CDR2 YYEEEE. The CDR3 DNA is TGTGCCAGCAGCTCGGGCAGTCCCCCTGAAAAACTGTTTTTT. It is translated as CASSSGSPPEKLFF.

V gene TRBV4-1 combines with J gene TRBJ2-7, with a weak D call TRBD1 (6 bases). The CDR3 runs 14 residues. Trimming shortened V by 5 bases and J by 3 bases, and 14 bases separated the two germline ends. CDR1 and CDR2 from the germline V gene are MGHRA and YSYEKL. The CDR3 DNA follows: TGCGCCAGCAGCGTACGGACAGCTGACTACGAGCAGTACTTC. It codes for CASSVRTADYEQYF.

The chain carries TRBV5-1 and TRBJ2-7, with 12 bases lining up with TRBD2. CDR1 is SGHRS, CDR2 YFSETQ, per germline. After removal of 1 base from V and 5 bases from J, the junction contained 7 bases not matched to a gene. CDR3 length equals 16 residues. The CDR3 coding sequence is TGCGCCAGCAGCTTGACGACTAGCGGGAGAAAACACGAGCAGTACTTC. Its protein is CASSLTTSGRKHEQYF. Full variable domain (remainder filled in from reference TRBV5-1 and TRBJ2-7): KAGVTQTPRYLIKTRGQQVTLSCSPISGHRSVSWYQQTPGQGLQFLFEYFSETQRNKGNFPGRFSGRQFSNSRSEMNVSTLELGDSALYLCASSLTTSGRKHEQYFGPGTRLTVT.

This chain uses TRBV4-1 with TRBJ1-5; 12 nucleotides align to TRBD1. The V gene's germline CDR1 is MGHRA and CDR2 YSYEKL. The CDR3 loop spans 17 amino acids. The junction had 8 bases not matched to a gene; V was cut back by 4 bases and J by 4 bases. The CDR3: CASSRILGQGANQPQHF. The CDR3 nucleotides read TGCGCCAGCAGCCGGATACTGGGACAGGGGGCAAATCAGCCCCAGCATTTT.

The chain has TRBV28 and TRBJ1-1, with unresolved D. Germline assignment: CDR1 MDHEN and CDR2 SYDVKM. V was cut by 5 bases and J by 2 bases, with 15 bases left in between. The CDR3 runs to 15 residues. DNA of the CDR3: TGTGCCAGCAGTCCGACCCTAAATGGAAACACTGAAGCTTTCTTT. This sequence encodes CASSPTLNGNTEAFF.

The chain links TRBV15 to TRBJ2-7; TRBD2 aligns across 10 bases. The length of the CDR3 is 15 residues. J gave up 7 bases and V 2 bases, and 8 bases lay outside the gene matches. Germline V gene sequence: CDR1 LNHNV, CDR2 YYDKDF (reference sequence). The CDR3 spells CATSRRTSGKEEQYF. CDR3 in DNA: TGTGCCACCAGCAGACGGACTAGCGGTAAGGAGGAGCAGTACTTC.

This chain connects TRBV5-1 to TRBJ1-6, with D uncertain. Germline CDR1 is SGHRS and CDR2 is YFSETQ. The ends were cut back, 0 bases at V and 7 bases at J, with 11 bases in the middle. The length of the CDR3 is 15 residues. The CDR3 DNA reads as TGCGCCAGCAGCTTGGAGCCGGGAGTAAATTCACCCCTCCACTTT. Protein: CASSLEPGVNSPLHF.

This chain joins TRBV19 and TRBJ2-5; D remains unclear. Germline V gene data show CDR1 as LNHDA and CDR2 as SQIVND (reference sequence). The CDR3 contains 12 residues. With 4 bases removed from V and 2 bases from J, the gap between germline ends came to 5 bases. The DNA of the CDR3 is TGTGCCAGTAGTACTCAACAAGAGACCCAGTACTTC. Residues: CASSTQQETQYF.

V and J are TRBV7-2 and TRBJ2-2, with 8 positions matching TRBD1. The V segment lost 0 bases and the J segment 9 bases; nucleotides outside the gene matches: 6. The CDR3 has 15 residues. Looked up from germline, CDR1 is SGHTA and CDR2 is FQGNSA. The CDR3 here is CASSLAIQGGRELFF. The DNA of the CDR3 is TGTGCCAGCAGCTTAGCTATACAGGGGGGCCGGGAGCTGTTTTTT. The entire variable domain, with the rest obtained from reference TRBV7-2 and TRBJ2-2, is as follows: GAGVSQSPSNKVTEKGKDVELRCDPISGHTALYWYRQSLGQGLEFLIYFQGNSAPDKSGLPSDRFSAERTGGSVSTLTIQRTQQEDSAVYLCASSLAIQGGRELFFGEGSRLTVL.